The sequence of this T cell receptor beta chain was determined in a study of cytomegalovirus exposure and HLA in healthy donors. Germline loops: CDR1 LGHNA, CDR2 YSLEER. Trimming shortened V by 1 base and J by 13 bases, and 17 bases separated the two germline ends. CDR3 length: 14 amino acids. The primer mix had 60 Vbeta and 13 Jbeta primers. Sequencing used immunoSEQ multiplex PCR; TCRdb keeps in-frame clones, though not all of them. The sample records 180,000 or so clones, about 79% being singletons. The chain has TRBV4-3 and TRBJ2-1; unclear D gene. This receptor was taken from a woman in her 50s in good health and CMV-seronegative. Material: PBMCs. In DNA, the CDR3 is TGCGCCAGCAGCCAAGTTGCCGCACTACCGGTACAGTTCTTC. It translates to CASSQVAALPVQFF.